A selection of T cell receptor beta chains follows, all from one sample in a study of cytomegalovirus exposure and HLA in healthy donors. Generated by immunoSEQ multiplex PCR, the TCRdb table keeps only in-frame clones and is missing some. The sample has some 200,000 clones; under 85% are singletons. The source material was PBMCs. The receptors come from a man aged 45 to 65 in good health and CMV-seronegative. Each CDR3 is given with its conserved first and last residue. The D gene is left open where the match is weak. The size of a clone is reported for some rows only, either as once, few or many, or as a class for expanded clones.

D,V,size,length,J,DNA,CDR3
TRBD1,TRBV28,-,14,TRBJ1-2,TGTGCCAGCAGTTTGGGACAGGGGAGCTATGGCTACACCTTC,CASSLGQGSYGYTF
-,TRBV27,-,16,TRBJ2-6,TGTGCCAGCAGGCCGGACGGAAGAGGGTGGGCCAACGTCCTGACTTTC,CASRPDGRGWANVLTF
TRBD1,TRBV7-2,-,13,TRBJ2-5,TGTGCCAGCACAGGGGGCCTGGGGGAGACCCAGTACTTC,CASTGGLGETQYF
TRBD1,TRBV7-2,-,14,TRBJ2-5,TGTGCCAGCAGCCGTAACAGGGGGCAAGAGACCCAGTACTTC,CASSRNRGQETQYF
-,TRBV6-5,-,14,TRBJ1-6,TGTGCCAGCAGTTACGAAGGGGCTAATTCACCCCTCCACTTT,CASSYEGANSPLHF
-,TRBV6-1,few,13,TRBJ1-1,TGTGCCAGCAGTGGACAGTCGAAGACTGAAGCTTTCTTT,CASSGQSKTEAFF
TRBD2,TRBV9,-,18,TRBJ2-7,TGTGCCAGCAGCGTAGTATTCAGGGCGGGAGGCGCCACCTACGAGCAGTACTTC,CASSVVFRAGGATYEQYF
-,TRBV7-6,-,13,TRBJ2-2,TGTGCCAGCTCCTTGGGGGGCACCGGGGAGCTGTTTTTT,CASSLGGTGELFF
TRBD1,TRBV5-1,once,15,TRBJ2-7,TGCGCCAGCAGCCTGGGACAGCCCGGATCCTACGAGCAGTACTTC,CASSLGQPGSYEQYF
-,TRBV27,-,14,TRBJ1-5,TGTGCCAGCAGTTTAGACAGGAGGAATCAGCCCCAGCATTTT,CASSLDRRNQPQHF
-,TRBV7-9,once,14,TRBJ1-1,TGTGCCAACTGGGGGGGTGCGGTGAACACTGAAGCTTTCTTT,CANWGGAVNTEAFF
-,TRBV11-2,-,12,TRBJ2-7,TGTGCCAGCAGCGGTCAGGGCTACGAGCAGTACTTC,CASSGQGYEQYF
-,TRBV16,-,13,TRBJ1-4,TGTGCCAGCAGCCAAGAAACTTATGAAAAACTGTTTTTT,CASSQETYEKLFF
-,TRBV18,once,15,TRBJ2-5,TGTGCCAGCTCACCGATCCACGGGTACCAAGAGACCCAGTACTTC,CASSPIHGYQETQYF
-,TRBV28,many,14,TRBJ2-2,TGTGCCAGCAGAGGCCCAGGGGATACCGGGGAGCTGTTTTTT,CASRGPGDTGELFF
TRBD1,TRBV9,-,14,TRBJ2-7,TGTGCCAGCAGCCAGGGGGACCGCCCTTCTGCGCAGTACTTC,CASSQGDRPSAQYF
TRBD2,TRBV27,-,16,TRBJ2-7,TGTGCCAGCAGTGAGCCCCCAGGGACTAGCCGAAACGAGCAGTACTTC,CASSEPPGTSRNEQYF
TRBD2,TRBV18,-,16,TRBJ2-3,TGTGCCAGCTCACCCCTAGCGGGGTCCCGCACAGATACGCAGTATTTT,CASSPLAGSRTDTQYF
-,TRBV28,-,15,TRBJ1-5,TGTGCCAGCAGTTTAGGCCAGGGAGGGAGTCAGCCCCAGCATTTT,CASSLGQGGSQPQHF
-,TRBV15,-,12,TRBJ2-5,TGTGCCACCAGCACGCCCGGGGAGACCCAGTACTTC,CATSTPGETQYF
-,TRBV19,-,14,TRBJ1-1,TGTGCCAGTAGTACCCGGGAGGGGTTCACTGAAGCTTTCTTT,CASSTREGFTEAFF
TRBD1,TRBV4-3,-,14,TRBJ2-3,TGCGCCAGCAGCCCGGGACAGGGGGCTTATACGCAGTATTTT,CASSPGQGAYTQYF
-,TRBV10-3,-,14,TRBJ1-5,TGTGCCATCAACGATCAGCCGGAGAATCAGCCCCAGCATTTT,CAINDQPENQPQHF
TRBD2,TRBV6-1,-,15,TRBJ2-7,TGTGCCAGCAGTCCCCAAGCGGGAGGGCCTTACGAGCAGTACTTC,CASSPQAGGPYEQYF
-,TRBV5-4,-,12,TRBJ2-2,TGTGCCAGCAGCCCCTTCACCGGGGAGCTGTTTTTT,CASSPFTGELFF
-,TRBV29-1,-,15,TRBJ1-2,TGCAGCGTCCAGGAGGTAGGACTCCCCTATAGTGGCTACACCTTC,CSVQEVGLPYSGYTF
-,TRBV6-6,-,14,TRBJ2-7,TGTGCCAGCACAGGAGGGGCGCCATCCTACGAGCAGTACTTC,CASTGGAPSYEQYF
TRBD1,TRBV28,-,15,TRBJ1-2,TGTGCCAGCAGGGACCGGGACAGGATTAACTATGGCTACACCTTC,CASRDRDRINYGYTF
TRBD2,TRBV18,-,16,TRBJ2-1,TGTGCCAGCTCACCGCCGACTAGCGGGGGGGCGCGTGAGCAGTTCTTC,CASSPPTSGGAREQFF
-,TRBV6-1,-,15,TRBJ2-3,TGTGCCAGCAGCGGGTTCGGGGGTAGCACAGATACGCAGTATTTT,CASSGFGGSTDTQYF
TRBD2,TRBV4-1,-,17,TRBJ2-3,TGCGCCAGCAGCCTCGGACTAGCGGGAGGTGGCACAGATACGCAGTATTTT,CASSLGLAGGGTDTQYF
TRBD2,TRBV6-6,-,16,TRBJ2-1,TGTGCCAGCAGAGGACTAGCCCGTATCTCCTACAATGAGCAGTTCTTC,CASRGLARISYNEQFF
-,TRBV4-2,-,14,TRBJ2-7,TGTGCCAGCAGCCAAGCTAGCAATCTCTACGAGCAGTACTTC,CASSQASNLYEQYF
-,TRBV6-1,few,13,TRBJ1-2,TGTGCCAGCAGGCACTCACCAAGCTATGGCTACACCTTC,CASRHSPSYGYTF
-,TRBV7-2,-,15,TRBJ1-2,TGTGCCAGCAGTTCCGGGACACTATCTAACTATGGCTACACCTTC,CASSSGTLSNYGYTF
-,TRBV19,-,16,TRBJ1-5,TGTGCCAGTAGTATAGGAGTGTCAGGGAATTCTCAGCCCCAGCATTTT,CASSIGVSGNSQPQHF
-,TRBV18,-,12,TRBJ1-3,TGTGCCAGCTCACCCCGTGGAAACACCATATATTTT,CASSPRGNTIYF
-,TRBV19,once,16,TRBJ1-5,TGTGCCAGTAGTGCCCATCGGGGGGCGATTAGTCAGCCCCAGCATTTT,CASSAHRGAISQPQHF
-,TRBV6-5,-,13,TRBJ1-4,TGTGCCAGCAGTCGCGGGGGTAATGAAAAACTGTTTTTT,CASSRGGNEKLFF
TRBD1,TRBV18,-,14,TRBJ1-1,TGTGCCAGCTCACCAGGGACAGAGAACACTGAAGCTTTCTTT,CASSPGTENTEAFF
TRBD2,TRBV5-4,-,14,TRBJ2-1,TGTGCCAGCAGCTTGGTTAGCGGGTTCAATGAGCAGTTCTTC,CASSLVSGFNEQFF